This T cell receptor (beta chain) was sequenced for a study of CD8 T cells in Susac syndrome (dated by TCRdb to between 2018 and 2021). Looking at the study overall: Repertoire sequencing was used to test whether CD8+ T cell activation and differentiation in Susac syndrome was antigen driven.

V is pared back by 0 bases and J by 5 bases, with 11 bases lying between the germline termini. The germline V gene supplies CDR1 ENHRY and CDR2 SYGVKD. The CDR3 starts with the cysteine, ends with the phenylalanine, and has 16 residues. The kept DNA is CDR3 alone, 48 bases in frame from the first base. Study-wide conclusions, independent of this receptor: The TCR sequencing and HLA analysis was acknowledged to have included a relatively small number of individuals.

Peripheral blood CD8+ and CD4+ T cells from healthy donors, Susac syndrome patients and multiple sclerosis patients were profiled by high-throughput TCR beta sequencing. The multiple sclerosis controls were treatment-naive patients who had stable or active relapsing-remitting disease and met the revised McDonald criteria. CD8+ TEMRA cells were enriched by FACS, while bulk CD8+ and CD4+ T cells were purified by magnetic negative isolation. Blood was collected in EDTA tubes and processed within 24 hours, with PBMCs isolated through density gradient centrifugation. PBMCs destined for TCR sequencing were cryopreserved in liquid nitrogen and later thawed in a 37 °C water bath. A purity of at least 90% was achieved for sorted or isolated CD4+, CD8+ and CD8+ TEMRA cells. Of note for this clonotype: Its antigen is still unknown. No base quality information exists; no much larger clone differs at one position.

RNA was extracted with the RNeasy kit and roughly 0.5 to 1 ug was reverse transcribed using random hexamers. The immunoSEQ multiplex PCR assay, which covers 54 Vbeta and 13 Jbeta segments, was used to amplify TCR beta CDR3 regions. PCR amplification bias was corrected using a synthetic template baseline for primer optimization and computational correction. Under the source paper's analysis protocol: Reads were annotated to V, D and J genes per IMGT and analyzed with immunoSEQ Analyzer, keeping only productive sequences. Clonality was calculated as one minus the Shannon entropy normalized by log2 of the number of productive unique sequences. For each patient and control, public and private clones were evaluated among the 100 most prevalent clones. Susac-specific clones were defined as absent from healthy and MS cohorts, 850 to 1,300 published viral clones and other ImmuneACCESS disease sequences. TCRdb reran the public reads through fastp at Q25 and MiXCR, keeping productive beta chains. For every CDR3 protein sequence, its rows merge into one entry that carries the most common genes and DNA. The V and J calls and clone size are TCRdb's, not the authors'. Within this sample are 150,000 to 200,000 distinct CDR3 sequences, with roughly 92% of them counted one time only. Around 0.09% of the sample belongs to the ten largest clones.

The source of this sequence is a human donor with multiple sclerosis. The sample comprised CD4+ T cells from PBMCs. The rearrangement joined TRBV10-3 to TRBJ1-6; TRBD1 is a weak D gene call, 6 bases matching. The DNA sequence follows: TGTGCCATCAGTGAGTCGTTTTACAGGGATAATTCACCCCTCCACTTT. This encodes CAISESFYRDNSPLHF.